This T cell receptor (beta chain) was observed in a study of breast tumors, draining lymph nodes, adjacent tissues. Study findings and constraints: Compared with basal-like, luminal-like tumors shared significantly more repertoire with nontumor tissue.

TCRdb re-called the multiplex PCR reads with MiXCR, one entry per CDR3 protein. The table includes about 89,000 distinct CDR3 sequences, around 30% detected once. Axillary draining lymph nodes of breast cancer patients supplied the node samples. Ten or more counts support this clonotype. Its specificity is unknown. The clonotype was recovered from a female donor with breast cancer. Some clones in this sample may be carry-over from other donors' samples. The specimen was axillary lymph node tissue.

The CDR3 is CASRQATEETQYF. The CDR3 region has the DNA TGTGCCAGCAGGCAGGCCACTGAGGAGACCCAGTACTTC. The chain uses TRBV5-4 and TRBJ2-5; D is unclear. The germline V and J ends were trimmed by 5 bases and 5 bases, with 13 bases remaining between them. CDR3 length: 13 residues. From germline, CDR1 is SGHNT and CDR2 YYREEE (reference sequence).